A single sample gave rise to the 13 T cell receptor beta chains below, sequenced in a study of T-cell reconstitution after alpha-beta-depleted transplantation in children. Preparation of the TCRbeta library involved a method that used unique molecular identifiers. One entry per CDR3 protein results from TCRdb running MiXCR on the PCR reads. The sample lists 400,000 to 550,000 distinct CDR3 sequences; 10% to 13% were seen once. Sequencing used PBMCs, obtained before TCRalphabeta/CD19-depleted stem cell transplant. Source of these receptors: a child aged 2 to 10 with inherited bone marrow failure, due to receive a stem cell transplant.

This clonotype came up a few times. V usage is TRBV20-1 and J usage is TRBJ1-3; the D gene is possibly TRBD1 (5 bases). CDR3 length: 13 amino acids. The V gene lost 5 bases and the J gene lost 0 bases, with 8 bases spanning the gap. Germline V lookup: CDR1 DFQATT, CDR2 SNEGSKA (reference sequence). DNA for the CDR3: TGCAGTGCTGGGGCCAACTCTGGAAACACCATATATTTT. It is translated as CSAGANSGNTIYF.

Turning to this clonotype: A much larger clone is a single base away; this may be a read error. The V gene is TRBV5-1, the J gene TRBJ2-3; TRBD2 might be the D (5 bases). Germline V gives CDR1 SGHRS, CDR2 YFSETQ. V was clipped by 1 base and J by 4 bases, with 10 bases between them. This CDR3 has 14 residues. CDR3 bases: TGCGCCAGCAGCTTGCCGGGGAGCGCAGATACGCAGTATTTT. Protein: CASSLPGSADTQYF.

This clonotype was observed a handful of times. The chain links TRBV6-2 or TRBV6-3 to TRBJ2-7; D is possibly TRBD1 (7 bases). CDR3 length equals 13 residues. Trimming pared 7 bases from V and 3 bases from J, leaving 13 bases between. The V gene's germline CDR1 is MNHEY and CDR2 SVGEGT. The CDR3 spells CASIMQGGYEQYF. Here the CDR3 DNA reads TGTGCCAGCATTATGCAGGGGGGCTACGAGCAGTACTTC.

This clonotype has at least ten counts. The rearrangement joins TRBV20-1 to TRBJ2-3; D call uncertain. Deletions cut 0 bases from V and 6 bases from J, with 13 bases between. The length of the CDR3 is 14 residues. Per the germline V gene, CDR1 is DFQATT and CDR2 is SNEGSKA (reference sequence). CDR3 in DNA: TGCAGTGCTAGAGATGTAGTTTTTCCGGATACGCAGTATTTT. It is translated as CSARDVVFPDTQYF.

This clonotype was recorded a few times. The chain recombines TRBV30 with TRBJ2-7; TRBD1 or TRBD2 may be the D gene (5 bases each). The CDR3 runs to 13 residues. From germline, CDR1 is GTSNPN and CDR2 SVGIG (reference sequence). The ends were cut back, 3 bases at V and 6 bases at J, with 15 bases in the middle. The CDR3 DNA reads as TGTGCCTGGAGCCCGGGACCGGGCCCCGAGCAGTACTTC. It is translated as CAWSPGPGPEQYF.

Worth noting for this clonotype: It may be a read error: a sequence one base away is much more abundant. Written as DNA, the CDR3 is TGTGCCAGCAGTTACTCAGTAGTGGGAGTAGTACACAATGAGCAGTTCTTC. Protein product: CASSYSVVGVVHNEQFF. This rearrangement joins TRBV6-2 or TRBV6-3 to TRBJ2-1, with D perhaps TRBD2 (5 bases). The V end lost 0 bases, the J end lost 5 bases, and 17 bases lay between the germline ends. Germline V lookup: CDR1 MNHEY, CDR2 SVGEGT. The CDR3 sequence is 17 residues long.

This clonotype showed up many times. This chain connects TRBV28 to TRBJ2-1, with D unclear. CDR1 is MDHEN and CDR2 is SYDVKM in the germline V gene. The CDR3 runs 15 residues. The germline V and J ends were trimmed by 6 bases and 4 bases, with 16 bases remaining between them. The CDR3 is CASSPLSSAYNEQFF. CDR3 DNA: TGTGCCAGCAGCCCCCTGAGCTCGGCGTACAATGAGCAGTTCTTC.

This clonotype was seen at least ten times. The chain recombines TRBV4-3 with TRBJ2-2, with D unclear. V was shortened by 6 bases and J by 6 bases, with 14 bases between the two germline ends. The CDR3 is made up of 14 amino acids. CDR1 and CDR2 from the germline V gene are LGHNA and YSLEER. The CDR3 spells CASRVRVAAGELFF. CDR3 coding DNA: TGCGCCAGCAGAGTTAGGGTAGCCGCCGGGGAGCTGTTTTTT.

This clonotype was observed many times. CDR3 sequence: CASSRQGQDHYGYTF. CDR3 DNA: TGTGCCAGCAGTCGACAGGGACAGGATCACTATGGCTACACCTTC. The chain uses TRBV2 and TRBJ1-2; 8 bases are a match to TRBD1. CDR1 and CDR2 (germline): SNHLY, FYNNEI. CDR3 size: 15 residues. V lost 5 bases to trimming and J lost 3 bases; unmatched junction nucleotides: 8.

This clonotype showed up just once. This may be a read error, as it is one base from a much larger clone. The chain joins TRBV20-1 to TRBJ2-7; D perhaps matches TRBD1 (5 bases). There are 12 residues in the CDR3. Per germline, CDR1 DFQATT and CDR2 SNEGSKA (reference sequence). The DNA for the CDR3 is TGCTCCGGACACCAGACCTCCTACGAGCAGTACTTC. Translated, it gives CSGHQTSYEQYF.

In this sample, this clonotype turned up many times. The V gene is TRBV29-1, the J gene TRBJ2-7; possible D gene TRBD1, 8 bases. The CDR3 is made up of 15 amino acids. Germline V lookup: CDR1 SQVTM, CDR2 ANQGSEA. V lost 5 bases and J 1 base, leaving 18 bases between the germline ends. As DNA, the CDR3 is TGCAGCGTTACCTCACAGGGGGGGCGTTCCTACGAGCAGTACTTC. It translates to CSVTSQGGRSYEQYF.

At least ten counts were recorded for this clonotype. This chain uses TRBV4-1 with TRBJ2-1, with 8 positions matching TRBD1. This CDR3 comprises 22 residues. In germline, CDR1 is MGHRA, CDR2 YSYEKL. V lost 0 bases to trimming and J lost 1 base; unmatched junction nucleotides: 20. CDR3 loop: CASSQDSRETGDPWGSYNEQFF. Written as DNA, the CDR3 is TGCGCCAGCAGCCAAGATAGCAGGGAGACAGGGGATCCTTGGGGTTCCTACAATGAGCAGTTCTTC.

This clonotype has ten or more counts. The gene calls are TRBV6-5 and TRBJ2-1; 9 bases map to TRBD1. V shed 2 bases, J shed 13 bases, and the junction held 6 bases outside the gene matches. The germline CDR1 and CDR2 sequences are MNHEY and SVGAGI. There are 13 residues in the CDR3. The CDR3: CASSYPDRGVQFF. The CDR3 region has the DNA TGTGCCAGCAGTTACCCGGACAGGGGTGTCCAGTTCTTC.